This T cell receptor beta chain was documented in a study of blood T cell repertoires in COVID-19. Background on the study: T cells, B-cell-depleted T cells, or PBMCs supplied cDNA or gDNA.

Produced via immunoSEQ multiplex PCR; TCRdb's table is partial and in-frame only. The table has around 100,000 clones, 85% to 90% seen once. The germline V and J ends were trimmed by 0 bases and 1 base, with 7 bases remaining between them. Germline values: CDR1 SGHKS, CDR2 YYEKEE (reference sequence). This CDR3 spans 15 amino acids. This TCR came from a human donor in a cohort sampled during active COVID-19. The V and J genes are TRBV5-5 and TRBJ1-4; no clear D gene. The material sequenced was peripheral blood. CDR3 region: CASSLVRGTNEKLFF. CDR3 in DNA: TGTGCCAGCAGCTTGGTTCGGGGAACTAATGAAAAACTGTTTTTT.